The next 25 T cell receptor beta chains were all read from a single sample in a study of identical twins. TCRdb recomputed calls from the 5' RACE reads with MiXCR, one row per CDR3 protein. The sample contains about 920,000 distinct CDR3 sequences, 9% to 15% of which appear only once. The same data also contributed to another study, on yellow fever vaccine responses in identical twins.

The source material was PBMCs. The receptors were sampled from a woman aged 18-35 years in good health.

The chain carries TRBV6-1 and TRBJ1-3; 7 nucleotides align to TRBD1. The germline V gene has CDR1 MNHNS and CDR2 SASEGT. V trimming: 5 bases; J trimming: 2 bases; junction bases outside the gene matches: 6. This CDR3 contains 15 residues. CDR3 region: CASSRQGVPGNTIYF. CDR3 coding DNA: TGTGCCAGCAGTCGACAGGGAGTACCTGGAAACACCATATATTTT.

There are many counts of this clonotype. This chain connects TRBV7-9 to TRBJ2-1; perhaps TRBD1 as D (6 bases). The CDR3 is 14 residues long. Between the trimmed V and J ends, which lost 5 bases and 8 bases, there was a span of 16 bases. Germline CDR1 SEHNR, CDR2 FQNEAQ (reference sequence). The CDR3 loop reads CASSRDSRGDEQFF. The CDR3 nucleotides read TGTGCCAGCAGCAGAGACTCCAGGGGAGATGAGCAGTTCTTC.

This clonotype was found a few times. The chain has TRBV24-1 and TRBJ2-2, with unresolved D. CDR1 is KGHDR, CDR2 SFDVKD, per germline. This CDR3 has 13 amino acids. Deletions cut 4 bases from V and 6 bases from J, with 8 bases between. The CDR3 coding sequence is TGTGCCACCAGTGAAATGATCCCCGGGGAGCTGTTTTTT. Its protein product is CATSEMIPGELFF.

V usage is TRBV6-1 and J usage is TRBJ1-1; D gene unclear. V was shortened by 8 bases and J by 4 bases, with 14 bases between the two germline ends. This CDR3 contains 13 residues. The germline CDR1 and CDR2 sequences are MNHNS and SASEGT. The CDR3 bases are TGTGCCAGCCACGTCGGATCCGCCACTGAAGCTTTCTTT. This codes for CASHVGSATEAFF.

The CDR3 DNA reads as TGTGCCAGCAGTCGCGGGTGGGACAGGATCAATCAGCCCCAGCATTTT. Translated, it gives CASSRGWDRINQPQHF. V gene TRBV2 combines with J gene TRBJ1-5, with TRBD1 identical over 8 bases. The CDR3 contains 16 residues. From germline, CDR1 is SNHLY and CDR2 FYNNEI. The V and J ends lost 5 bases and 3 bases, in that order; junction bases with no gene match: 9.

This clonotype was seen only a few times. V usage is TRBV4-1 and J usage is TRBJ1-1; 8 bases align to TRBD1. The CDR3 consists of 15 residues. Germline V gene sequence: CDR1 MGHRA, CDR2 YSYEKL. The ends lost 4 bases at V and 0 bases at J; junction bases unmatched: 4. CDR3 bases: TGCGCCAGCAGCCCGGGACAGGTAGTGAACACTGAAGCTTTCTTT. Amino acids: CASSPGQVVNTEAFF.

At least ten counts were recorded for this clonotype. The chain uses TRBV6-5 and TRBJ2-5, with a tentative D call TRBD1 (5 bases). CDR1 and CDR2 (germline): MNHEY, SVGAGI. This CDR3 region has 14 residues. V gave up 1 base and J gave up 2 bases, with 8 bases separating them. The CDR3 region has the DNA TGTGCCAGCAGTTACTTTGACAGACAAGAGACCCAGTACTTC. Residues: CASSYFDRQETQYF.

This clonotype was picked up a small number of times. V and J are TRBV14 and TRBJ1-2; 7 nucleotides align to TRBD1. V lost 1 base to trimming and J lost 4 bases; unmatched junction nucleotides: 9. This CDR3 spans 16 amino acids. Germline CDR1 and CDR2: SGHDN and FVKESK. As DNA, the CDR3 is TGTGCCAGCAGCCAAGTAAGGGGGCCGGACTCCTATGGCTACACCTTC. The encoded protein is CASSQVRGPDSYGYTF.

The chain has TRBV10-3 and TRBJ2-3; no clear D. Germline CDR1 is ENHRY and CDR2 is SYGVKD. The CDR3 extends over 13 amino acids. V was shortened by 4 bases and J by 6 bases, with 11 bases between the two germline ends. CDR3: CAISGGRLDTQYF. CDR3 DNA sequence: TGTGCCATCAGTGGGGGAAGGCTGGATACGCAGTATTTT.

This chain links TRBV4-2 with TRBJ2-7, with TRBD2 matching over 12 bases. The V and J ends lost 1 base and 3 bases, in that order; junction bases with no gene match: 10. Germline CDR1 reads LGHNA; CDR2 reads YNFKEQ. This CDR3 has 18 amino acids. Here the CDR3 reads CASSQGRLAGVGFYEQYF. Here the CDR3 DNA reads TGTGCCAGCAGCCAAGGCCGACTAGCGGGAGTGGGTTTCTACGAGCAGTACTTC.

This chain links TRBV5-1 with TRBJ1-1, with D possibly being TRBD1 (6 bases). CDR3 length: 15 residues. Germline values: CDR1 SGHRS, CDR2 YFSETQ. Trimming left V 0 bases short and J 3 bases short, with 12 bases between. CDR3 bases: TGCGCCAGCAGCTTGGCGGTGGGGGGCTACACTGAAGCTTTCTTT. This sequence encodes CASSLAVGGYTEAFF. The variable domain in full, with the rest retrieved from reference TRBV5-1 and TRBJ1-1, is KAGVTQTPRYLIKTRGQQVTLSCSPISGHRSVSWYQQTPGQGLQFLFEYFSETQRNKGNFPGRFSGRQFSNSRSEMNVSTLELGDSALYLCASSLAVGGYTEAFFGQGTRLTVV.

This clonotype has a handful of counts. J is TRBJ1-2 and V is TRBV19; no definite D call. V was clipped by 4 bases and J by 3 bases, with 9 bases between them. Germline V gene sequence: CDR1 LNHDA, CDR2 SQIVND (reference sequence). CDR3 length: 13 residues. CDR3 nucleotides: TGTGCCAGTAGTAGGGTTCGAGACTATGGCTACACCTTC. Its translation: CASSRVRDYGYTF. Filled out from reference TRBV19 and TRBJ1-2, the complete variable domain reads DGGITQSPKYLFRKEGQNVTLSCEQNLNHDAMYWYRQDPGQGLRLIYYSQIVNDFQKGDIAEGYSVSREKKESFPLTVTSAQKNPTAFYLCASSRVRDYGYTFGSGTRLTVV.

J is TRBJ2-2 and V is TRBV5-6; no definite D call. The CDR3 runs 13 residues. The V gene's germline CDR1 is SGHDT and CDR2 YYEEEE. The V end was cut by 1 base, the J end by 10 bases, with 11 bases between. This chain's CDR3 is CASSLRSLVELFF. In DNA, the CDR3 is TGTGCCAGCAGCTTGAGATCCCTGGTGGAGCTGTTTTTT. Full variable domain (missing parts from reference TRBV5-6 and TRBJ2-2): DAGVTQSPTHLIKTRGQQVTLRCSPKSGHDTVSWYQQALGQGPQFIFQYYEEEERQRGNFPDRFSGHQFPNYSSELNVNALLLGDSALYLCASSLRSLVELFFGEGSRLTVL.

This clonotype appeared a few times. The chain has TRBV3-1 and TRBJ1-2; D is possibly TRBD1 (6 bases). The CDR3 spans 16 residues. Trimming removed 4 bases at V and 4 bases at J, with 19 bases between. Germline V gene sequence: CDR1 LGHDT, CDR2 YNNKEL (reference sequence). The CDR3 region is CASSPSPQGSRYGYTF. CDR3 bases: TGTGCCAGCAGCCCATCCCCGCAGGGGTCGCGCTATGGCTACACCTTC.

This clonotype was detected a few times. The chain employs TRBV20-1 and TRBJ1-4, with 8 positions matching TRBD1. Germline CDR1 reads DFQATT; CDR2 reads SNEGSKA (reference sequence). The CDR3 runs 13 residues. The V and J ends lost 6 bases and 7 bases, in that order; junction bases with no gene match: 7. The CDR3 nucleotides read TGCAGTGCCATCCAGGGGGCAGGTGAAAAACTGTTTTTT. It yields the protein CSAIQGAGEKLFF.

The sample holds many counts of this clonotype. The chain has TRBV5-8 and TRBJ1-5; D is unclear. The V gene's germline CDR1 is SGHTS and CDR2 YDEGEE. Trimming pared 4 bases from V and 11 bases from J, leaving 10 bases between. The CDR3 is 11 amino acids. CDR3: CASSLGGTQHF. CDR3 DNA sequence: TGTGCCAGCAGCCTGGGCGGGACCCAGCATTTT.

This clonotype was seen many times. The chain uses TRBV4-2 and TRBJ2-7; 9 nucleotides match TRBD1. J gave up 5 bases and V 2 bases, and 7 bases lay outside the gene matches. Germline lookup yields CDR1 LGHNA and CDR2 YNFKEQ. This CDR3 contains 15 residues. The DNA for the CDR3 is TGTGCCAGCAGCCAACATGGGACAGGGAACGACGAGCAGTACTTC. Its protein product is CASSQHGTGNDEQYF.

This clonotype was found many times. The chain links TRBV19 to TRBJ2-1, with D uncertain. Germline V gene sequence: CDR1 LNHDA, CDR2 SQIVND (reference sequence). V gave up 5 bases and J gave up 0 bases, with 11 bases separating them. There are 15 residues in the CDR3. The CDR3 loop reads CASSFQESSYNEQFF. CDR3 nucleotide sequence: TGTGCCAGTAGTTTTCAGGAGAGCTCCTACAATGAGCAGTTCTTC.

This clonotype has a handful of counts. V usage is TRBV9 and J usage is TRBJ2-3; 10 nucleotides align to TRBD2. There are 16 residues in the CDR3. V lost 3 bases and J lost 2; bases outside the gene matches: 6. Looked up from germline, CDR1 is SGDLS and CDR2 is YYNGEE. CDR3 protein: CASSAGTSVHTDTQYF. The DNA of the CDR3 is TGTGCCAGCAGCGCCGGGACTAGCGTTCACACAGATACGCAGTATTTT.

This clonotype showed up just a few times. V and J are TRBV6-5 and TRBJ2-3; D may be TRBD1 (5 bases). Trimming took 4 bases from V and 3 from J, leaving 11 bases between them. Germline lookup yields CDR1 MNHEY and CDR2 SVGAGI. The CDR3 spans 14 residues. The CDR3 DNA reads as TGTGCCAGCAGTTTGACAGACCCTACAGATACGCAGTATTTT. It specifies CASSLTDPTDTQYF.

This clonotype was counted many times. The J gene is TRBJ2-7, the V gene TRBV7-9; 8 nucleotides match TRBD1. The V gene's germline CDR1 is SEHNR and CDR2 FQNEAQ (reference sequence). The CDR3 is made up of 14 amino acids. V was pared by 9 bases and J by 0 bases, with 7 bases of the junction left unmatched. The chain's CDR3 is CASTKTGDSYEQYF. CDR3 coding DNA: TGTGCCAGTACCAAGACAGGGGACTCCTACGAGCAGTACTTC.

This clonotype was detected ten times or more. The chain employs TRBV10-1 and TRBJ2-7; D ambiguous. The CDR3 spans 12 residues. Trimming pared 5 bases from V and 0 bases from J, leaving 5 bases between. CDR1 is WNHNN and CDR2 is SYGVQD in the germline V gene (reference sequence). The CDR3 DNA follows: TGCGCCAGCAGTTGGAACTCCTACGAGCAGTACTTC. This codes for CASSWNSYEQYF.

The chain has TRBV11-1 and TRBJ2-1, with 10 bases that match TRBD2. The ends lost 5 bases at V and 4 bases at J; junction bases unmatched: 8. CDR3 length equals 16 residues. Germline V gene data show CDR1 as SGHAT and CDR2 as FQDESV (reference sequence). The CDR3 nucleotides read TGTGCCAGCAGCCAGACTAGCGGGTGGTATTACAATGAGCAGTTCTTC. This gives the protein CASSQTSGWYYNEQFF.

The chain recombines TRBV6-5 with TRBJ1-6; TRBD1 is a possible D gene (6 bases). The V end was cut by 2 bases, the J end by 9 bases, with 23 bases between. The germline gives CDR1 MNHEY, CDR2 SVGAGI. CDR3 length: 18 amino acids. CDR3 residues: CASSYGLAGEGPSSPLHF. The CDR3 DNA reads as TGTGCCAGCAGTTACGGGTTGGCAGGGGAGGGTCCTAGTTCACCCCTCCACTTT.

This clonotype was recorded a few times. The chain has TRBV3-1 and TRBJ2-1, with D maybe TRBD2 (7 bases). The germline gives CDR1 LGHDT, CDR2 YNNKEL (reference sequence). V was shortened by 7 bases and J by 2 bases, with 21 bases between the two germline ends. This CDR3 spans 17 amino acids. The CDR3 is CASTADQYGGPYNEQFF. CDR3 DNA: TGTGCCAGCACCGCAGACCAATACGGGGGGCCCTACAATGAGCAGTTCTTC.